The entry below describes one T cell receptor beta chain. The sample comes from a study of control samples from healthy donors and cancer patients. Sequencing used immunoSEQ multiplex PCR; TCRdb keeps in-frame clones, though not all of them. The sample consists of 150,000 to 200,000 clones, 75% to 95% of them appearing once. CDR3 length: 13 amino acids. The junction had 2 bases not matched to a gene; V was cut back by 3 bases and J by 5 bases. Germline CDR1 and CDR2: KGHDR and SFDVKD. The genes are TRBV24-1 and TRBJ1-2; 7 bases map to TRBD1. Source material: blood. The sequence was collected from a young woman in good health. The CDR3 nucleotides read TGTGCCACCAGTGATGGGGGACAGTATGGCTACACCTTC. It encodes CATSDGGQYGYTF.